This TCR beta chain appears in the sequencing data of a study of T-cell reconstitution after alpha-beta-depleted transplantation in children. The study's findings and limits: Diversity of TCRbeta at day 60 was high in some patients, arising from surviving recipient T cells and thymic progenitors. In patients about two months after transplant, alpha-beta T cells reportedly arose from several hundred expanded graft clones. Among T cells one year after transplant, newly produced cells accounted for most counts and diversity.

Trimming took off 7 bases at V and 6 bases at J, with 10 bases between the two ends. The germline V gene encodes CDR1 SQVTM and CDR2 ANQGSEA. The CDR3 has 10 amino acids. As to this clonotype: The target antigen is unknown.

It was with unique molecular identifiers that the TCRbeta library was prepared. TCRdb analysed the PCR reads with MiXCR anew, one entry per CDR3 protein. This sample has fewer than 700,000 distinct CDR3 sequences, with 10% to 15% found just once. The starting material was PBMCs, mostly from graft donor cells, obtained 360 days after TCRalphabeta/CD19-depleted stem cell transplant. V gene TRBV29-1 combines with J gene TRBJ2-7, with D possibly matching TRBD2 (5 bases). This TCR derives from a male patient between 5 and 17 years old who had a stem cell transplant for acute myeloid leukemia, so the T cells may come from the graft donor. Here the CDR3 reads CSGTAGEQYF. In DNA, the CDR3 is TGCAGCGGGACCGCGGGCGAGCAGTACTTC.